Sequencing of this T cell receptor beta chain was carried out in a study of blood T cells in healthy people across ages. Broader study findings: Long-lived donors exceeded aged donors in naive CD4+ cells and diversity. Correlation between TCR beta diversity and naive T cell percentage was strong.

This clonotype was observed a handful of times. Its antigen is unknown. V was shortened by 6 bases and J by 1 base, with 10 bases between the two germline ends. The CDR3 is made up of 13 amino acids. Germline values: CDR1 MDHEN, CDR2 SYDVKM. The authors extracted at least 5.5 micrograms of total RNA per sample. The second PCR ran about 6 to 11 cycles with a sample-barcoded 5' primer and J-beta primers. Using its own MiXCR run on the 5' RACE reads, TCRdb lists one record per CDR3 protein. This sample yields 850,000 to 1,100,000 distinct CDR3 sequences, of which under 40% are seen a single time; around 13% belongs to the top ten.

The TCR originated in a man aged 18 to 29 in good health. The chain couples TRBV28 to TRBJ2-7; D remains ambiguous. The sample consisted of blood. As DNA, the CDR3 is TGTGCCAGCAGCAGTCCCCATTCCTACGAGCAGTACTTC. Its protein is CASSSPHSYEQYF.